This TCR beta chain was documented in a study of T cells after yellow fever vaccination. V was trimmed by 4 bases and J by 0 bases, leaving 10 bases between them. This CDR3 is 14 amino acids long. CDR1 is SGHNT, CDR2 YYREEE, per germline (reference sequence). TCRdb ran MiXCR on the 5' RACE reads and lists one entry per CDR3 protein. The sample lists hundreds of thousands of distinct CDR3 sequences, 7.5% to 9% occurring once. The rearrangement joins TRBV5-4 to TRBJ1-1, with TRBD1 as a possible D gene (5 bases). This receptor was identified in a man between 18 and 35 years old who received the YFV17D yellow fever vaccine. The sequenced sample was CD4+ T cells sorted from PBMCs, obtained 5 days after the yellow fever booster vaccination. CDR3 nucleotide sequence: TGTGCCAGCAGCGCGACAGTTATGAACACTGAAGCTTTCTTT. Amino acids: CASSATVMNTEAFF.